This T cell receptor (beta chain) was captured in a study of T cell responses to AZD1222 COVID-19 vaccine. The repertoire was sequenced with immunoSEQ multiplex PCR; TCRdb's copy has only in-frame clones and lacks some. The repertoire has about 110,000 clones, approximately 89% of them found once; the top ten carry 3.1%. As to this clone: What it recognizes is unknown.

Study-wide results and caveats: Clonal diversity was possibly underestimated; the donors were predominantly white British and more often female. Compared with day 0, the breadth and depth of the Spike-specific TCR repertoire rose significantly after two doses of AZD1222. The peak T cell response came first, and repertoires were sampled only after it.

Trimming cost V 4 bases and J 0 bases, with 9 bases left between them. This CDR3 has 14 residues. CDR1 is SGHRS, CDR2 YFSETQ, per germline. V usage is TRBV5-1 and J usage is TRBJ2-3, with no clear D. This sequence was found in an adult in good health. The material sequenced was peripheral blood, taken on day 0 of MenACWY control vaccination. DNA for the CDR3: TGCGCCAGCAGCATAACAACTAGCACAGATACGCAGTATTTT. It codes for CASSITTSTDTQYF.